The 5 T cell receptor beta chains in this list originate from one sample, sequenced in a study of blood T cells in healthy people across ages. The use of a sample-barcoded 5' primer and a J-beta primer mix characterized a second PCR of 7 to 11 cycles. TCRdb re-analysed the 5' RACE reads in MiXCR, keeping a single row per CDR3 protein. This table has about 800,000 distinct CDR3 sequences, roughly 25% appearing once. These data also formed part of another study, on T cells of mothers and their children.

Sequenced: blood. These receptors were collected from a boy aged 5-17 years in good health.

The chain combines TRBV4-1 with TRBJ2-1, with D possibly being TRBD2 (7 bases). The CDR3 covers 14 residues. Germline V gives CDR1 MGHRA, CDR2 YSYEKL. V was trimmed by 1 base and J by 9 bases, leaving 13 bases between them. CDR3 bases: TGCGCCAGCAGCCAAGTAGGGGGGGGGGCTGAGCAGTTCTTC. Protein product: CASSQVGGGAEQFF.

A few counts support this clonotype. The gene calls are TRBV20-1 and TRBJ2-3, with TRBD2 matching 13 bases. V lost 6 bases, J lost 5 bases, and 11 bases stayed unmatched. This CDR3 is built from 16 residues. Germline loops: CDR1 DFQATT, CDR2 SNEGSKA (reference sequence). CDR3 nucleotide sequence: TGCAGTGCCCTTCCCGGGACTAGCGGGGATGGAGATACGCAGTATTTT. Protein product: CSALPGTSGDGDTQYF.

This clonotype was recorded at least ten times. This chain links TRBV5-1 with TRBJ1-4; perhaps TRBD1 as D (6 bases). The V end was cut by 4 bases, the J end by 0 bases, with 10 bases between. Germline V gene data show CDR1 as SGHRS and CDR2 as YFSETQ. The CDR3 contains 15 residues. CDR3 residues: CASSREGATNEKLFF. The CDR3 DNA follows: TGCGCCAGCAGCCGGGAGGGGGCAACTAATGAAAAACTGTTTTTT.

The chain joins TRBV29-1 to TRBJ1-5, with D perhaps TRBD1 (6 bases). With 7 bases removed from V and 0 bases from J, the gap between germline ends came to 10 bases. Germline V gene data show CDR1 as SQVTM and CDR2 as ANQGSEA. The CDR3 sequence is 13 residues long. CDR3 amino acids: CSARTDSNQPQHF. The CDR3 bases are TGCAGCGCCCGGACAGATAGCAATCAGCCCCAGCATTTT.

The chain combines TRBV18 with TRBJ1-6, with 9 positions matching TRBD1. Germline trimming cut 1 base from V and 9 bases from J; bases unmatched to any gene: 4. This CDR3 comprises 15 residues. Germline V gives CDR1 KGHSH, CDR2 LQKENI. CDR3 bases: TGTGCCAGCTCACCACGACAGGGGGTGAGTTCACCCCTCCACTTT. It translates to CASSPRQGVSSPLHF.